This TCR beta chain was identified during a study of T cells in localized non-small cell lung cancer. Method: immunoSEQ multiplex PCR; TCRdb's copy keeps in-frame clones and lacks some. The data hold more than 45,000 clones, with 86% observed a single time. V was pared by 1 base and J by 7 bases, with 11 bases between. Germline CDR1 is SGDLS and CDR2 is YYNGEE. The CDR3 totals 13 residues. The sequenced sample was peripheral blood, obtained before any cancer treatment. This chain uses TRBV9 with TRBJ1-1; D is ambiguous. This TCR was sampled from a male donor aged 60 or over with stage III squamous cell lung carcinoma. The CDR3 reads CASSVTGSGEAFF. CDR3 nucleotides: TGTGCCAGCAGCGTAACCGGGTCCGGTGAAGCTTTCTTT. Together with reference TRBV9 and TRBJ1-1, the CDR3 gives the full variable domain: DSGVTQTPKHLITATGQRVTLRCSPRSGDLSVYWYQQSLDQGLQFLIQYYNGEERAKGNILERFSAQQFPDLHSELNLSSLELGDSALYFCASSVTGSGEAFFGQGTRLTVV.